This T cell receptor (beta chain) was sequenced for a study of T cell changes during pregnancy in multiple sclerosis. Measured with immunoSEQ multiplex PCR; TCRdb has only the in-frame clones, and not every one. In the table there are 45,000 to 70,000 clones, roughly 90% of which are singletons. V was clipped by 5 bases and J by 4 bases; unmatched bases: 8. The CDR3 extends over 15 amino acids. The germline gives CDR1 SGHRS, CDR2 YFSETQ. The source of this sequence is a female donor in good health, enrolled as a control in a pregnancy study. This chain joins TRBV5-1 and TRBJ2-2, with 7 nucleotides matching TRBD2. The sample in question was CD4+ T cells from peripheral blood mononuclear cells, obtained after pregnancy. The CDR3 region has the DNA TGCGCCAGCAGTCTTGGCGGGGGTCGCACCGGGGAGCTGTTTTTT. It translates to CASSLGGGRTGELFF.